This passage covers 5 T cell receptor beta chains from one sample sequenced in a study of regulatory T cells in long-lasting Graves disease. Time point in this sample: newly diagnosed GD, antithyroid drugs for less than 3 months. After RNA was extracted from PBMCs, the TCR library was made from it. The TCR beta library used iRepertoire HTBI primers with Arm-PCR amplification of CDR3. From the multiplex PCR reads, TCRdb called clonotypes with MiXCR, one entry per CDR3 protein. The sample has hundreds of thousands of distinct CDR3 sequences, about 15% seen once. These data were likewise used in another study, on T cells in Graves' hyperthyroidism and ophthalmopathy.

This material consisted of peripheral blood mononuclear cells (PBMCs), taken at new diagnosis, from a patient treated with antithyroid drugs. Receptor source: a woman in her twenties or thirties with Graves disease.

The sample holds a few counts of this clonotype. The chain uses TRBV20-1 and TRBJ2-2; 13 bases are a match to TRBD2. J gave up 6 bases and V 6 bases, and 4 bases lay outside the gene matches. Germline V gene sequence: CDR1 DFQATT, CDR2 SNEGSKA (reference sequence). CDR3 size: 14 residues. The CDR3 nucleotides are TGCAGTGCCCCGGGACTAGCGGGATCCGGGGAGCTGTTTTTT. This translates into CSAPGLAGSGELFF.

V and J are TRBV30 and TRBJ1-4; D may be TRBD1 (5 bases). The V and J ends lost 5 bases and 5 bases respectively, with 12 bases between them. The CDR3 sequence is 13 residues long. Per germline, CDR1 GTSNPN and CDR2 SVGIG (reference sequence). The CDR3: CAWARDGNEKLFF. In DNA form, the CDR3 reads TGTGCCTGGGCCCGGGACGGAAATGAAAAACTGTTTTTT.

This clonotype was recorded at least ten times. The chain employs TRBV2 and TRBJ1-6; weak D call: TRBD1 (5 bases). CDR3 length equals 18 residues. Trimming took off 4 bases at V and 6 bases at J, with 22 bases between the two ends. Germline loops: CDR1 SNHLY, CDR2 FYNNEI. This chain's CDR3 is CASSVTFSGARSNSPLHF. The CDR3 nucleotides are TGTGCCAGCAGTGTCACCTTCTCCGGGGCCAGAAGTAATTCACCCCTCCACTTT.

Details on this clonotype: This may be a read error, as it is one base from a much larger clone. V is TRBV7-2 and J is TRBJ2-1; D remains unclear. The length of the CDR3 is 14 residues. The germline CDR1 and CDR2 sequences are SGHTA and FQGNSA. The CDR3 region is CASSLAAVSVEQSF. CDR3 bases: TGTGCCAGCAGCTTAGCGGCAGTTTCGGTTGAGCAGTCCTTC.

This clonotype occurred many times. V and J are TRBV6-1 and TRBJ1-2, with D tentatively TRBD1 (5 bases). The CDR3 consists of 13 residues. Trimming took off 3 bases at V and 7 bases at J, with 12 bases between the two ends. CDR1 is MNHNS, CDR2 SASEGT, per germline. The CDR3: CASSEQAGAGYTF. The CDR3 DNA reads as TGTGCCAGCAGTGAGCAGGCCGGGGCTGGCTACACCTTC.